The 23 T cell receptor beta chains below come from one sample, sequenced in a study of post-analysis software for immune sequencing data. Study-level findings and limits: Higher frequency in patients than in controls was seen for five TRBV segments, with TRBV5-6, TRBV5-1 and TRBV20-1 among them.

Sequencing libraries made from TCR beta cDNA carried unique molecular identifiers. TCRdb used MiXCR to reprocess the PCR reads, holding one entry per CDR3 protein. The sample records fewer than 850,000 distinct CDR3 sequences, 46% being singletons. The antigens for these receptors are not known. Sequences were obtained from blood. The source is a girl between 5 and 17 years old with multiple sclerosis.

The chain links TRBV6-5 to TRBJ2-1, with D tentatively TRBD1 or TRBD2 (5 bases each). V lost 5 bases and J 3 bases, leaving 11 bases between the germline ends. The CDR3 is 14 amino acids. CDR1 MNHEY and CDR2 SVGAGI come from the germline V gene. The CDR3 loop is CASSNGAVYNEQFF. The CDR3 region has the DNA TGTGCCAGCAGTAACGGGGCCGTCTACAATGAGCAGTTCTTC.

The V call is TRBV5-1, the J call TRBJ2-7, with D maybe TRBD2 (5 bases). This CDR3 spans 13 amino acids. The germline gives CDR1 SGHRS, CDR2 YFSETQ. V dropped 6 bases and J dropped 6 bases, with 16 bases sitting between them. The CDR3 DNA sequence: TGCGCCAGCATAAGGGAGATAGGTTCCGAGCAGTACTTC. Translation: CASIREIGSEQYF.

In this sample, this clonotype turned up a few times. The gene calls are TRBV7-2 and TRBJ2-7; tentatively, D is TRBD2 (6 bases). The CDR3 is 13 residues long. Germline loops: CDR1 SGHTA, CDR2 FQGNSA. Trimming stripped 2 bases from V and 7 bases from J, with 12 bases between. CDR3 nucleotide sequence: TGTGCCAGCAGCTTACCACTAGCCAGGGAGCAGTACTTC. This gives the protein CASSLPLAREQYF. The complete variable domain, with remaining parts taken from reference TRBV7-2 and TRBJ2-7, reads GAGVSQSPSNKVTEKGKDVELRCDPISGHTALYWYRQSLGQGLEFLIYFQGNSAPDKSGLPSDRFSAERTGGSVSTLTIQRTQQEDSAVYLCASSLPLAREQYFGPGTRLTVT.

The chain couples TRBV7-9 to TRBJ2-5; no clear D gene. Trimming pared 5 bases from V and 11 bases from J, leaving 15 bases between. The CDR3 has 12 amino acids. Germline values: CDR1 SEHNR, CDR2 FQNEAQ (reference sequence). The CDR3 loop reads CASSNRQALQYF. The DNA of the CDR3 is TGTGCCAGCAGCAATCGGCAAGCCCTGCAGTACTTC.

The chain has TRBV7-8 and TRBJ1-5, with D possibly matching TRBD1 (5 bases). The V and J ends lost 5 bases and 3 bases respectively, with 17 bases between them. The CDR3 runs 16 residues. Germline V gives CDR1 SGHVS, CDR2 FQNEAQ. CDR3 nucleotides: TGTGCCAGCAGCCCCGGGACCTTGGTAGTCAATCAGCCCCAGCATTTT. It encodes CASSPGTLVVNQPQHF.

This clonotype was recorded a few times. DNA for the CDR3: TGTGCCAGCAGCCTAGCACTGACACCGGGCTCACCCCTCCACTTT. The encoded protein is CASSLALTPGSPLHF. V and J are TRBV12-3 or TRBV12-4 and TRBJ1-6; D not certain. CDR3 length equals 15 residues. V gave up 6 bases and J gave up 10 bases, with 19 bases separating them.

J is TRBJ2-1 and V is TRBV7-8; possibly TRBD1 for D (6 bases). This CDR3 region has 15 residues. CDR1 is SGHVS and CDR2 is FQNEAQ in the germline V gene. Trimming cost V 8 bases and J 10 bases, with 24 bases left between them. CDR3 DNA: TGTGCCAGCGGGGTAACAGGGCATCTACAAAGCGAGCAGTTCTTC. Protein sequence: CASGVTGHLQSEQFF.

The table lists this clonotype with a few counts. V is TRBV12-3 or TRBV12-4 and J is TRBJ2-3, with TRBD2 identical over 11 bases. This CDR3 is 18 amino acids long. V was pared by 7 bases and J by 5 bases, with 17 bases of the junction left unmatched. This CDR3 reads CASTAIAGGPWLVDTQYF. CDR3 nucleotide sequence: TGTGCCAGCACCGCTATAGCGGGAGGGCCGTGGTTGGTAGATACGCAGTATTTT.

The table lists this clonotype with a few counts. The rearrangement joins TRBV5-6 to TRBJ2-5; D ambiguous. V gave up 0 bases and J gave up 1 base, with 10 bases separating them. This CDR3 spans 15 amino acids. The germline V gene encodes CDR1 SGHDT and CDR2 YYEEEE. The CDR3 region is CASSLGPRTQETQYF. For the CDR3, the DNA is TGTGCCAGCAGCTTGGGCCCGCGGACCCAAGAGACCCAGTACTTC. Drawing the rest from reference TRBV5-6 and TRBJ2-5, the complete variable domain is DAGVTQSPTHLIKTRGQQVTLRCSPKSGHDTVSWYQQALGQGPQFIFQYYEEEERQRGNFPDRFSGHQFPNYSSELNVNALLLGDSALYLCASSLGPRTQETQYFGPGTRLLVL.

The genes are TRBV6-6 and TRBJ2-7, with TRBD1 as a possible D gene (5 bases). Trimming left V 2 bases short and J 4 bases short, with 18 bases between. The CDR3 spans 16 residues. Germline V gene data show CDR1 as MNHNY and CDR2 as SVGAGI (reference sequence). CDR3 region: CASSYPAVGAVYEQYF. CDR3 DNA sequence: TGTGCCAGCAGTTACCCCGCAGTAGGGGCAGTTTACGAGCAGTACTTC.

This clonotype was counted a few times. The V call is TRBV20-1, the J call TRBJ2-7, with 7 bases fitting TRBD2. Per germline, CDR1 DFQATT and CDR2 SNEGSKA (reference sequence). CDR3 length equals 15 residues. V lost 2 bases to trimming and J lost 4 bases; unmatched junction nucleotides: 11. The CDR3 DNA reads as TGCAGTGCTAGACCCTACTCTAGCGGCGAATACGAGCAGTACTTC. This gives the protein CSARPYSSGEYEQYF.

This clonotype was seen more than once but under ten times. The chain carries TRBV28 and TRBJ2-5, with TRBD1 matching over 7 bases. V dropped 9 bases and J dropped 2; count of bases not matched to a gene: 9. The CDR3 loop spans 14 amino acids. CDR1 is MDHEN, CDR2 SYDVKM, per germline. CDR3 sequence (DNA): TGTGCCAGTCAACCCCGGACAGGACAAGAGACCCAGTACTTC. Amino acid sequence: CASQPRTGQETQYF.

This chain uses TRBV2 with TRBJ1-2; D uncertain. Germline V gene data show CDR1 as SNHLY and CDR2 as FYNNEI. This CDR3 region has 16 residues. Trimming shortened V by 5 bases and J by 0 bases, and 16 bases separated the two germline ends. As DNA, the CDR3 is TGTGCCAGCAGTAAAACGCGGATAGGGACTAACTATGGCTACACCTTC. Translating it yields CASSKTRIGTNYGYTF.

The V call is TRBV20-1, the J call TRBJ1-4; no clear D gene. Between the trimmed V and J ends, which lost 3 bases and 0 bases, there was a span of 5 bases. Germline CDR1 DFQATT, CDR2 SNEGSKA (reference sequence). The CDR3 runs 13 residues. DNA of the CDR3: TGCAGTGCTAGGGGGTCAACTAATGAAAAACTGTTTTTT. This translates into CSARGSTNEKLFF.

This clonotype occurred a few times. V is TRBV2 and J is TRBJ2-1; the match to TRBD1 covers 9 bases. The CDR3 consists of 13 residues. Trimming removed 6 bases from V and 6 bases from J; junction bases left unmatched: 3. Germline V gives CDR1 SNHLY, CDR2 FYNNEI. The CDR3 DNA is TGTGCCAGCAGGGGGACAGGGCGCAATGAGCAGTTCTTC. Protein product: CASRGTGRNEQFF.

A single count supports this clonotype. The CDR3 here is CASSQGNTGYQETQYF. CDR3 bases: TGTGCCAGCAGCCAAGGTAACACTGGGTACCAAGAGACCCAGTACTTC. This chain joins TRBV3-1 and TRBJ2-5; no definite D call. This CDR3 comprises 16 residues. Per germline, CDR1 LGHDT and CDR2 YNNKEL (reference sequence). Trimming took 1 base from V and 0 from J, leaving 12 bases between them.

This clonotype turned up a few times. This chain links TRBV5-1 with TRBJ2-1; TRBD1 aligns across 7 bases. V shed 1 base and J 5 bases; nucleotides not matched to a gene: 6. This CDR3 has 15 amino acids. Per germline, CDR1 SGHRS and CDR2 YFSETQ. CDR3 in DNA: TGCGCCAGCAGCTTGTGGGGACAGTGGAACAATGAGCAGTTCTTC. Amino acid sequence: CASSLWGQWNNEQFF.

The chain recombines TRBV2 with TRBJ1-1; 11 nucleotides line up with TRBD1. The CDR3 has 15 amino acids. Germline CDR1 SNHLY, CDR2 FYNNEI. V shed 6 bases and J 4 bases; nucleotides not matched to a gene: 7. The CDR3 reads CASSHGQGAVTEAFF. CDR3 DNA sequence: TGTGCCAGCAGCCACGGACAGGGGGCAGTCACTGAAGCTTTCTTT.

This sequence joins TRBV11-1 and TRBJ2-4; 10 nucleotides align to TRBD2. The end of the DNA is better explained by TRBJ2-7, so the J call may be wrong. The germline V gene encodes CDR1 SGHAT and CDR2 FQDESV (reference sequence). The CDR3 runs to 17 residues. CDR3 bases: TGTGCCAGCAGCTTAGGTGTCGGACTAGCGGTCTCCTACGAGCAGTACTTC. It translates to CASSLGVGLAVSYEQYF.

The chain has TRBV7-3 and TRBJ2-1; D gene ambiguous. The CDR3 has 13 amino acids. The V gene lost 2 bases and the J gene lost 9 bases, with 11 bases spanning the gap. In germline, CDR1 is SGHTA, CDR2 FQGTGA. The CDR3 coding sequence is TGTGCCAGCAGCTTAGCTAGTTTTGGTGAGCAGTTCTTC. Its protein is CASSLASFGEQFF.

The J gene is TRBJ1-2, the V gene TRBV10-3; D may be TRBD1 (6 bases). Trimming cost V 7 bases and J 3 bases, with 15 bases left between them. This CDR3 has 14 amino acids. Germline CDR1 and CDR2: ENHRY and SYGVKD. The CDR3 bases are TGTGCCATCAAAAAGGACAGACAAGACTATGGCTACACCTTC. Encoded protein: CAIKKDRQDYGYTF.

This clonotype was seen only once. The chain joins TRBV2 to TRBJ1-5, with D possibly matching TRBD1 (6 bases). CDR1 is SNHLY, CDR2 FYNNEI, per germline. The V and J ends lost 0 bases and 5 bases respectively, with 17 bases between them. This CDR3 is built from 17 residues. The DNA for the CDR3 is TGTGCCAGCAGTGAAGCGATAACAAGGACAGCGGATCAGCCCCAGCATTTT. Protein product: CASSEAITRTADQPQHF.

V gene TRBV5-1 combines with J gene TRBJ1-6; 8 nucleotides line up with TRBD1. Germline trimming cut 3 bases from V and 10 bases from J; bases unmatched to any gene: 9. Germline V gene sequence: CDR1 SGHRS, CDR2 YFSETQ. The length of the CDR3 is 15 residues. The CDR3 DNA follows: TGCGCCAGCAGCTCCTGGACAGGGTCGAGCTCACCCCTCCACTTT. Its translation is CASSSWTGSSSPLHF.